The 20 T cell receptor beta chains listed next were all sequenced from one sample in a study of cytomegalovirus exposure and HLA in healthy donors. A multiplex PCR was run with 60 Vbeta primers and 13 Jbeta primers. Using immunoSEQ multiplex PCR, the repertoire was profiled, and TCRdb retains in-frame clones only, with some absent. The sample has over 150,000 clones, approximately 75% seen once. The sequencing input was PBMCs. These receptors came from a man aged 25-40 years in good health and CMV-seropositive.

In its sample, this clone was seen a few times. The chain couples TRBV28 to TRBJ1-2; D is ambiguous. The V gene lost 1 base and the J gene lost 4 bases, with 4 bases spanning the gap. This CDR3 is 12 amino acids long. CDR1 is MDHEN, CDR2 SYDVKM, per germline. Here the CDR3 reads CASSLSIYGYTF. The CDR3 DNA reads TGTGCCAGCAGTTTATCCATCTATGGCTACACCTTC.

This chain links TRBV28 with TRBJ2-7; 7 bases agree with TRBD1. The V gene's germline CDR1 is MDHEN and CDR2 SYDVKM. Trimming at V came to 7 bases and at J to 4 bases, leaving 10 bases not matched to a gene. The CDR3 is 14 amino acids. This CDR3 is CASTTGTVGYEQYF. The CDR3 bases are TGTGCCAGCACCACCGGGACAGTCGGGTACGAGCAGTACTTC.

This clone came up once. One junction end does not reproduce the germline sequence, and a read error may be involved. The V and J genes are TRBV29-1 and TRBJ1-6, with 7 bases that match TRBD1. The germline V gene encodes CDR1 SQVTM and CDR2 ANQGSEA. The CDR3 is 14 residues long. The CDR3 DNA reads TGCAGCCTCACCACCGACAGGGTTCAATCACCCCCCCACTTT. Its translation is CSLTTDRVQSPPHF.

The chain carries TRBV30 and TRBJ1-1, with a possible D match to TRBD1 (5 bases). With 7 bases removed from V and 0 bases from J, the gap between germline ends came to 9 bases. CDR3 length: 12 amino acids. Germline CDR1 GTSNPN, CDR2 SVGIG (reference sequence). This CDR3 reads CALQALNTEAFF. CDR3 nucleotide sequence: TGTGCCTTACAGGCCTTGAACACTGAAGCTTTCTTT.

This clone has a single count. The rearrangement uses TRBV9 and TRBJ1-3; a weak D match, TRBD1 (6 bases). Germline V lookup: CDR1 SGDLS, CDR2 YYNGEE. There are 19 residues in the CDR3. V was clipped by 3 bases and J by 0 bases, with 22 bases between them. For the CDR3, the DNA is TGTGCCAGCAGCGGACATACTCCGGGACACACACTCTCTGGAAACACCATATATTTT. Translation gives CASSGHTPGHTLSGNTIYF.

As to this clone: One end of the junction varies from germline; a read error may be responsible. The CDR3 DNA follows: TGTGCCAGCAGTGGGCCTATTGGTGGGGCGGCCTTC. Translation: CASSGPIGGAAF. The V gene is TRBV2, the J gene TRBJ1-2; D might be TRBD1 (5 bases). Germline CDR1 SNHLY, CDR2 FYNNEI. This CDR3 has 12 residues. The full variable domain, in which reference TRBV2 and TRBJ1-2 provide the parts outside the CDR3, is EPEVTQTPSHQVTQMGQEVILRCVPISNHLYFYWYRQILGQKVEFLVSFYNNEISEKSEIFDDQFSVERPDGSNFTLKIRSTKLEDSAMYFCASSGPIGGAAFGSGTRLTVV.

V is TRBV12-5 and J is TRBJ2-3, with D unresolved. The CDR3 has 14 amino acids. Trimming pared 0 bases from V and 0 bases from J, leaving 4 bases between. Germline V gene sequence: CDR1 LGHNT, CDR2 FRNRAP. The CDR3 reads CASGLVASTDTQYF. Written as DNA, the CDR3 is TGTGCTAGTGGTTTGGTAGCTAGCACAGATACGCAGTATTTT.

The gene calls are TRBV6-1 and TRBJ1-1, with D perhaps matching TRBD1 (6 bases). Germline CDR1 and CDR2: MNHNS and SASEGT. The V end lost 3 bases, the J end lost 5 bases, and 16 bases lay between the germline ends. This CDR3 has 15 residues. DNA of the CDR3: TGTGCCAGCAGTGATTTCTCAGGGGACGAAACTGAAGCTTTCTTT. Translating gives CASSDFSGDETEAFF.

This chain uses TRBV29-1 with TRBJ2-7; D is perhaps TRBD2 (7 bases). The germline V and J ends were trimmed by 7 bases and 4 bases, with 17 bases remaining between them. Germline CDR1 reads SQVTM; CDR2 reads ANQGSEA. The CDR3 spans 13 residues. The CDR3 protein is CSAASGGGYEQYF. The CDR3 bases are TGCAGCGCCGCGTCGGGGGGCGGTTACGAGCAGTACTTC.

The chain links TRBV2 to TRBJ2-7; D possibly corresponds to TRBD1 (6 bases). The germline V gene encodes CDR1 SNHLY and CDR2 FYNNEI. This CDR3 spans 14 amino acids. Trimming stripped 4 bases from V and 6 bases from J, with 16 bases between. Here the CDR3 reads CASSVDSWSGEQYF. The CDR3 nucleotides are TGTGCCAGCAGTGTGGACAGTTGGAGTGGCGAGCAGTACTTC.

V is TRBV7-8 and J is TRBJ2-7, with D uncertain. The ends were cut back, 3 bases at V and 2 bases at J, with 14 bases in the middle. Looked up from germline, CDR1 is SGHVS and CDR2 is FQNEAQ. The CDR3 is made up of 15 amino acids. For the CDR3, the DNA is TGTGCCAGCAGCTTGTCAGCTACCCGGGCCTACGAGCAGTACTTC. Protein sequence: CASSLSATRAYEQYF. Complete variable domain (other parts from reference TRBV7-8 and TRBJ2-7): GAGVSQSPRYKVAKRGQDVALRCDPISGHVSLFWYQQALGQGPEFLTYFQNEAQLDKSGLPSDRFFAERPEGSVSTLKIQRTQQEDSAVYLCASSLSATRAYEQYFGPGTRLTVT.

This clone was found a few times. The V and J genes are TRBV27 and TRBJ2-1; 8 bases are a match to TRBD2. The CDR3 covers 13 residues. The germline gives CDR1 MNHEY, CDR2 SMNVEV (reference sequence). V lost 5 bases and J lost 6; bases outside the gene matches: 3. The CDR3 bases are TGTGCCAGCAGTCCAGGGACTAGCAATGAGCAGTTCTTC. The encoded protein is CASSPGTSNEQFF.

The chain has TRBV5-6 and TRBJ1-2, with D unclear. In germline, CDR1 is SGHDT, CDR2 YYEEEE. V was pared by 3 bases and J by 10 bases, with 22 bases between. The CDR3 extends over 15 amino acids. The CDR3 loop is CASSSTARTQIDYTF. CDR3 sequence (DNA): TGTGCCAGCAGCTCCACGGCCCGGACTCAGATCGACTACACCTTC.

The chain carries TRBV4-1 and TRBJ1-1; TRBD1 agrees at 9 bases. The CDR3 sequence is 22 residues long. CDR1 MGHRA and CDR2 YSYEKL come from the germline V gene. Trimming cost V 0 bases and J 6 bases; bases outside gene matches: 26. The CDR3 DNA sequence: TGCGCCAGCAGCCAAGAGATTCCGGGGACAGGGCCTTCCTATGTGGTCTTCCCTGAAGCTTTCTTT. It specifies CASSQEIPGTGPSYVVFPEAFF.

The chain uses TRBV11-2 and TRBJ1-4; 7 positions match TRBD1. J was trimmed by 4 bases and V by 0 bases; bases with no gene match: 8. The V gene's germline CDR1 is SGHAT and CDR2 FQNNGV. The CDR3 has 17 residues. This CDR3 reads CASSLDFSQGVNEKLFF. The CDR3 bases are TGTGCCAGCAGCTTAGATTTTTCTCAGGGGGTTAATGAAAAACTGTTTTTT.

The chain has TRBV5-1 and TRBJ2-4; 7 bases line up with TRBD1. V lost 3 bases to trimming and J lost 1 base; unmatched junction nucleotides: 7. From germline, CDR1 is SGHRS and CDR2 YFSETQ. The length of the CDR3 is 16 residues. CDR3 sequence (DNA): TGCGCCAGCAGCTACGGGACAGAGGAGGCCAAAAACATTCAGTACTTC. Encoded protein: CASSYGTEEAKNIQYF. Variable domain in full (rest from reference TRBV5-1 and TRBJ2-4): KAGVTQTPRYLIKTRGQQVTLSCSPISGHRSVSWYQQTPGQGLQFLFEYFSETQRNKGNFPGRFSGRQFSNSRSEMNVSTLELGDSALYLCASSYGTEEAKNIQYFGAGTRLSVL.

J is TRBJ1-2 and V is TRBV5-1, with TRBD1 matching 10 bases. Germline CDR1 and CDR2: SGHRS and YFSETQ. The CDR3 totals 14 residues. V shed 0 bases, J shed 7 bases, and the junction held 3 bases outside the gene matches. CDR3 protein: CASSLGQGALGYTF. The CDR3 nucleotides read TGCGCCAGCAGCTTGGGACAGGGGGCGCTTGGCTACACCTTC. Together with reference TRBV5-1 and TRBJ1-2, the CDR3 gives the full variable domain: KAGVTQTPRYLIKTRGQQVTLSCSPISGHRSVSWYQQTPGQGLQFLFEYFSETQRNKGNFPGRFSGRQFSNSRSEMNVSTLELGDSALYLCASSLGQGALGYTFGSGTRLTVV.

This chain links TRBV5-6 with TRBJ2-3, with 9 bases fitting TRBD2. The CDR3 runs 17 residues. Germline loops: CDR1 SGHDT, CDR2 YYEEEE. V was clipped by 0 bases and J by 8 bases; unmatched bases: 13. The CDR3 bases are TGTGCCAGCAGCTTGGTAGGGAGCGGGGGGCCCCGCGGTACGCAGTATTTT. Encoded protein: CASSLVGSGGPRGTQYF.

The rearrangement uses TRBV10-3 and TRBJ1-4; 7 bases match TRBD1. The CDR3 consists of 13 residues. Germline loops: CDR1 ENHRY, CDR2 SYGVKD. J gave up 5 bases and V 4 bases, and 1 base lay outside the gene matches. As DNA, the CDR3 is TGTGCCATCAGTGTCAGGGGGAATGAAAAACTGTTTTTT. Encoded protein: CAISVRGNEKLFF.

The J gene is TRBJ1-2, the V gene TRBV13; 7 bases fit TRBD1. Germline lookup yields CDR1 PRHDT and CDR2 FYEKMQ (reference sequence). The V segment lost 5 bases and the J segment 2 bases; nucleotides outside the gene matches: 2. This CDR3 has 13 amino acids. CDR3 coding DNA: TGTGCCAGCAGCACGGGACAGAACTATGGCTACACCTTC. The encoded protein is CASSTGQNYGYTF. Full variable domain (rest looked up from reference TRBV13 and TRBJ1-2): AAGVIQSPRHLIKEKRETATLKCYPIPRHDTVYWYQQGPGQDPQFLISFYEKMQSDKGSIPDRFSAQQFSDYHSELNMSSLELGDSALYFCASSTGQNYGYTFGSGTRLTVV.